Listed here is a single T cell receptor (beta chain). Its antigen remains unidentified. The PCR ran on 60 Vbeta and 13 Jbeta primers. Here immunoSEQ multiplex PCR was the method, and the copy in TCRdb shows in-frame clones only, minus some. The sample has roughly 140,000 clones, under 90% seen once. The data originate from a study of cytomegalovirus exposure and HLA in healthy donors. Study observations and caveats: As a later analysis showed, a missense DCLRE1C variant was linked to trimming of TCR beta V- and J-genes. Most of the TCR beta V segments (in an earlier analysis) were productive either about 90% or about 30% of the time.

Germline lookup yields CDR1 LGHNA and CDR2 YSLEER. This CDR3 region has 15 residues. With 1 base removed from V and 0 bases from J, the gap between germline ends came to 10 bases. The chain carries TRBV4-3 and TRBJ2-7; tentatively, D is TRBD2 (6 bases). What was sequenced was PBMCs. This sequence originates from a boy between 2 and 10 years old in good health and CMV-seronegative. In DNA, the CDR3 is TGCGCCAGCAGCCAAGCTCCCGGGAGCTCCTACGAGCAGTACTTC. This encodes CASSQAPGSSYEQYF.